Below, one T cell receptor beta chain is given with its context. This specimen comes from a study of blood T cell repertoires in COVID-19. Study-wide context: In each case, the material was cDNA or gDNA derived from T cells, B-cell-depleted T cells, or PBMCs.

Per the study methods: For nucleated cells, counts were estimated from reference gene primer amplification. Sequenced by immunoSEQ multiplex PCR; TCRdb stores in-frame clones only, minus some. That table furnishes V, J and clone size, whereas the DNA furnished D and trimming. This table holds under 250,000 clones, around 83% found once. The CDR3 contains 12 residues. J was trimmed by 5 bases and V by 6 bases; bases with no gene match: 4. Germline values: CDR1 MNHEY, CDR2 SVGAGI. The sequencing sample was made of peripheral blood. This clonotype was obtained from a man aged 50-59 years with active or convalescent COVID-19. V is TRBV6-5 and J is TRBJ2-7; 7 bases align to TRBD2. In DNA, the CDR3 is TGTGCCAGCAGGGGAGGGGCCCACGAGCAGTACTTC. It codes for CASRGGAHEQYF.